This is a list of T cell receptor beta chains from one sample in a study of shared clonotypes between healthy human individuals. The data were produced by immunoSEQ multiplex PCR, yet TCRdb's version contains in-frame clones alone and is incomplete. The repertoire holds some 2,500,000 clones, 80% to 95% seen once, with roughly 0.39% in the top ten. Sequencing was performed on naive CD4+ T cells from PBMCs. All receptors come from a man aged 18 to 30 in good health. Some clones in this sample may be carry-over from other donors' samples. Each CDR3 is given with its conserved first and last residue. The order of the fields is V gene, J gene, CDR3 protein.

V: TRBV9
J: TRBJ2-7
CDR3: CASSVGGTGGSYEQYF

V: TRBV19
J: TRBJ1-5
CDR3: CASKSRDYSNQPQHF

V: TRBV28
J: TRBJ2-3
CDR3: CASSLLAGGRTDTQYF

V: TRBV9
J: TRBJ1-1
CDR3: CASSQRTANTEAFF

V: TRBV28
J: TRBJ2-3
CDR3: CASSRRRADLTRTDTQYF

V: TRBV10-1
J: TRBJ2-2
CDR3: CASRGGTTGELFF

V: TRBV18
J: TRBJ2-7
CDR3: CASSPGYEQYF

V: TRBV28
J: TRBJ2-1
CDR3: CASSLRVAGGSVYNEQFF

V: TRBV19
J: TRBJ2-2
CDR3: CAIQRGNTGELFF

V: TRBV6-1
J: TRBJ2-5
CDR3: CASSEIGLIETQYF

V: TRBV29-1
J: TRBJ1-5
CDR3: CSVEDRAPGIQPQHF

V: TRBV5-1
J: TRBJ2-1
CDR3: CASSSDRAYNEQFF

V: TRBV28
J: TRBJ1-2
CDR3: CASSLSLQGNYGYTF

V: TRBV25-1
J: TRBJ1-3
CDR3: CASSEGHIGNTIYF

V: TRBV6-1
J: TRBJ2-3
CDR3: CASSGQKGIDTQYF

V: TRBV7-3
J: TRBJ1-1
CDR3: CASSLSAGATEAFF

V: TRBV9
J: TRBJ1-5
CDR3: CASSPGQPNQPQHF

V: TRBV16
J: TRBJ1-2
CDR3: CASSPTTNLPGYTF

V: TRBV27
J: TRBJ1-2
CDR3: CASSPDRLYGYTF

V: TRBV6-1
J: TRBJ2-7
CDR3: CASSEGGKRRYEQYF

V: TRBV5-1
J: TRBJ1-1
CDR3: CASSLTGINTEAFF

V: TRBV27
J: TRBJ2-1
CDR3: CASSSHQGIEQFF

V: TRBV19
J: TRBJ2-2
CDR3: CASGRLNTGELFF

V: TRBV30
J: TRBJ2-1
CDR3: CAWSPGEQYNEQFF

V: TRBV7-2
J: TRBJ2-3
CDR3: CASSWDSGPYTDTQYF

V: TRBV7-9
J: TRBJ2-1
CDR3: CASSLGQGGERWGVF

V: TRBV28
J: TRBJ2-3
CDR3: CASSIGSLTDTQYF

V: TRBV30
J: TRBJ1-4
CDR3: CAWSARPGEKLFF

V: TRBV7-8
J: TRBJ2-7
CDR3: CASSPQPGSPGYEQYF

V: TRBV7-2
J: TRBJ1-5
CDR3: CASSLLGNGNQPQHF

V: TRBV2
J: TRBJ1-1
CDR3: CASSRSSGEAFF

V: TRBV28
J: TRBJ2-2
CDR3: CASSVIRGGTGELFF

V: TRBV10-3
J: TRBJ2-5
CDR3: CASAGREQETQYF

V: TRBV5-1
J: TRBJ2-1
CDR3: CASSARGSYNEQFF

V: TRBV5-1
J: TRBJ2-3
CDR3: CASRGTGGTDTQYF

V: TRBV18
J: TRBJ2-7
CDR3: CASSPPGGDRLYEQYF

V: TRBV5-1
J: TRBJ2-3
CDR3: CASRLTYSTDTQYF